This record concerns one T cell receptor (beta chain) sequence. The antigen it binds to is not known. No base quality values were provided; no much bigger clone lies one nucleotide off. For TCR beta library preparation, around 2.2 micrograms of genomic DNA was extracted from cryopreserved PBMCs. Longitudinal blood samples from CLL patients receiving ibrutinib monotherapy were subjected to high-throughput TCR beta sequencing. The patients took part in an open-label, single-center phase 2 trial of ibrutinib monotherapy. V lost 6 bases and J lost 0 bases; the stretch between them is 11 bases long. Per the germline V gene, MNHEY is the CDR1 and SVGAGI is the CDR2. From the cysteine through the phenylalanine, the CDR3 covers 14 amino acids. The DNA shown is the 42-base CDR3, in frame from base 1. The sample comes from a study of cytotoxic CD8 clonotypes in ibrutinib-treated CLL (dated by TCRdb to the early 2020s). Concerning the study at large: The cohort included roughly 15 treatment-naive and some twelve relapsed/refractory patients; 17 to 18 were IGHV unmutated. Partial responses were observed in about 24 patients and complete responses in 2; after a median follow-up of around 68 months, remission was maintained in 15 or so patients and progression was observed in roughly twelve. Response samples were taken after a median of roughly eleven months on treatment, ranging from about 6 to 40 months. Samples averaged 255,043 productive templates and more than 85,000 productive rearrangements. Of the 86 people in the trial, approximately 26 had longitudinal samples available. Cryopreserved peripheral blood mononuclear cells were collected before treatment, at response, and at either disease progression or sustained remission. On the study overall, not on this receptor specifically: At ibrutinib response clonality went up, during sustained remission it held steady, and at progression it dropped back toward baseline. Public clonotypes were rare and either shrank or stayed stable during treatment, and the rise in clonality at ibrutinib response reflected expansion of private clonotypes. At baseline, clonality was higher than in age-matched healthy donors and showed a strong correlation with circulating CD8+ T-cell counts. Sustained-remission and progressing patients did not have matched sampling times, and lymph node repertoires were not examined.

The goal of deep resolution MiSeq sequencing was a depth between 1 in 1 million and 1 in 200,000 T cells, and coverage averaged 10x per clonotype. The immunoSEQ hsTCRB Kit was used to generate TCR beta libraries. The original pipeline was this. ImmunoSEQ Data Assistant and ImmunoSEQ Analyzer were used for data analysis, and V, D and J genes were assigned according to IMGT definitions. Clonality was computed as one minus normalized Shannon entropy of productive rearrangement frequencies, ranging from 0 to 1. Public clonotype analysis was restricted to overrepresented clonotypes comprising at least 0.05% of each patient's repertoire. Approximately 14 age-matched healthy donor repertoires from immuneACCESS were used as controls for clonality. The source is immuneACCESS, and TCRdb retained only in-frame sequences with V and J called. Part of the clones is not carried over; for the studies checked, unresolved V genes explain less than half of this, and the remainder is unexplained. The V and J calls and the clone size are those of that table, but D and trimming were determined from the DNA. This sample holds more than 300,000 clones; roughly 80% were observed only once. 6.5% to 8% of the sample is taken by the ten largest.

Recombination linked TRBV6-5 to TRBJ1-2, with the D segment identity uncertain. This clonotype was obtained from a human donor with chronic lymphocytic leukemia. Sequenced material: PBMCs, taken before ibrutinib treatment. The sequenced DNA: TGTGCCAGCAGACATCAGAGTACTAACTATGGCTACACCTTC. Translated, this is CASRHQSTNYGYTF.